This T cell receptor (beta chain) was sequenced for a study of cytomegalovirus exposure and HLA in healthy donors. Overall study findings and caveats: TCR beta chains numbering more than 150 were designated cytomegalovirus-associated. Association of 16,951 TCR beta sequences with HLA alleles was found at 0.05 false discovery rate in a later analysis.

The PCR employed 60 Vbeta primers together with 13 Jbeta primers. Libraries were prepared by immunoSEQ multiplex PCR; TCRdb keeps only in-frame clonotypes and omits some of them. This sample has about 95,000 clones; 75% to 85% occur once, and the top ten carry approximately 10%. As to this clone: What it binds is unknown.

The germline CDR1 and CDR2 sequences are SGHAT and FQNNGV. The V and J ends lost 5 bases and 8 bases, in that order; junction bases with no gene match: 12. The CDR3 has 15 amino acids. The TCR was taken from a man aged 18 to 30 in good health and CMV-seropositive. Sequencing was performed on PBMCs. The chain links TRBV11-2 to TRBJ2-1; 7 bases align to TRBD2. CDR3 nucleotide sequence: TGTGCCAGCAGCCCACAGCGGGGCCTCGGGCATGAGCAGTTCTTC. This gives the protein CASSPQRGLGHEQFF.